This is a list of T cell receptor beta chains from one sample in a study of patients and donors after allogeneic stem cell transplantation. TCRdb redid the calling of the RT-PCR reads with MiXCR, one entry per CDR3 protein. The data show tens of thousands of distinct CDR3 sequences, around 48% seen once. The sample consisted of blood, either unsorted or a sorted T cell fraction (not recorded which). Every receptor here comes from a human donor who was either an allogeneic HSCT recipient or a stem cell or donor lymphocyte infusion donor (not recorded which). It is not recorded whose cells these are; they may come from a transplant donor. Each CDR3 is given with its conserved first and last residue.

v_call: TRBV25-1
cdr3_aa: CASKTGGHTEAFF

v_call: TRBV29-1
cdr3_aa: CSVRDYAYNEQFF

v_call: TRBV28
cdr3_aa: CASATGAYNYGYTF

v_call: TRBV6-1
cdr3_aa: CASRPGQGRDQPQHF

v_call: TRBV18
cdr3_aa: CASSPPSRQGEGYTF

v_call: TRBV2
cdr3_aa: CATLGLAQETQYF

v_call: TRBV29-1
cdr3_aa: CSGGRATEAFF

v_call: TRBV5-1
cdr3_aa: CASSRDLGYGYTF

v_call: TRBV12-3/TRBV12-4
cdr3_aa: CASSLSYNSPLHF

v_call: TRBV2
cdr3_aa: CASSENFGGGRGTLYNEQFF

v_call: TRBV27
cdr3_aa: CASSGTEGTEAFF

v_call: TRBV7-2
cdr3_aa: CASSSRGGRAASGNTIYF

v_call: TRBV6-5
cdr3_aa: CASSYSNIPGQPQHF

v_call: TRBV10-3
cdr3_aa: CATRGVSTEAFF

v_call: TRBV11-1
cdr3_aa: CASSELRAFTDTQYF

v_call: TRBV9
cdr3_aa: CASSVSADQPQHF

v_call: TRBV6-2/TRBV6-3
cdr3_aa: CAATGEPNQPQHF

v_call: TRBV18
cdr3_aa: CASSPAEEGYTF

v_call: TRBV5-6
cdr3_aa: CASTGQGDTEAFF

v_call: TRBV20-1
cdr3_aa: CSARQGQGTPEAFF

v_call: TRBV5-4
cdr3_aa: CASSWDRSDEQYF

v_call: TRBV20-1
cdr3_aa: CSARKVEGYQRGAEAFF

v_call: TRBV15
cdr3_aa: CATSRDRSGSPLHF

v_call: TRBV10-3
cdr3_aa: CAISERGADTQYF

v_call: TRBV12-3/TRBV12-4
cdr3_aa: CASSYRGQGADF

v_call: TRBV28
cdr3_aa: CASSLVKDQPQHF

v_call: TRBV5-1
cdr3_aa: CASSGGDNQPQHF

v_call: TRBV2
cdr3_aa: CATLGGGGQYGYTF